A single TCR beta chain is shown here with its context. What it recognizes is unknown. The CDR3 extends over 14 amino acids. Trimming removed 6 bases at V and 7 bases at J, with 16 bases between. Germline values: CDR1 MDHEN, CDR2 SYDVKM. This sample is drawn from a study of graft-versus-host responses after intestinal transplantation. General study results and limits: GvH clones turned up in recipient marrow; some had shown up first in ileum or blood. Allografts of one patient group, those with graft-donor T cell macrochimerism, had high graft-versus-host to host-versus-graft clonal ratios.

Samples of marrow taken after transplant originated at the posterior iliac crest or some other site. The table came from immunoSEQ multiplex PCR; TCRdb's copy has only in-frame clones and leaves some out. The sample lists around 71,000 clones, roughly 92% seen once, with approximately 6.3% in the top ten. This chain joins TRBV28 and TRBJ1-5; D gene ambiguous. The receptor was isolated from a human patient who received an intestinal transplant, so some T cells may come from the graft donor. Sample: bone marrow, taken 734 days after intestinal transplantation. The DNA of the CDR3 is TGTGCCAGCAGACTACGAACCTTTCTACAGCCCCAGCATTTT. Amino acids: CASRLRTFLQPQHF. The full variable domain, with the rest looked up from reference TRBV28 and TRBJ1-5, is DVKVTQSSRYLVKRTGEKVFLECVQDMDHENMFWYRQDPGLGLRLIYFSYDVKMKEKGDIPEGYSVSREKKERFSLILESASTNQTSMYLCASRLRTFLQPQHFGDGTRLSIL.